The next 19 T cell receptor beta chains were all read from a single sample in a study of response to subunit inactivated influenza vaccine. TCRdb re-derived calls from the RT-PCR reads in MiXCR, one entry per CDR3 protein. The sample contains about 700,000 distinct CDR3 sequences, approximately 15% of which appear only once. Sample: PBMCs from blood, taken approximately 15 days before vaccination. The receptor source for this set is a man between 45 and 60 years old who received an inactivated influenza vaccine.

This clonotype was counted only a few times. The chain is built from TRBV12-3 or TRBV12-4 and TRBJ2-1; 15 nucleotides line up with TRBD2. The J segment lost 5 bases and the V segment lost 4 bases, leaving 6 bases of the junction unmatched. The CDR3 is made up of 17 amino acids. The CDR3 is CASSWGTSGGTNNEQFF. Here the CDR3 DNA reads TGTGCCAGCAGTTGGGGGACTAGCGGGGGGACTAACAATGAGCAGTTCTTC.

This clonotype was recorded a few times. The chain uses TRBV12-3 or TRBV12-4 and TRBJ1-6; TRBD1 is a possible D gene (6 bases). The CDR3 sequence is 15 residues long. Trimming stripped 0 bases from V and 7 bases from J, with 10 bases between. The DNA of the CDR3 is TGTGCCAGCAGTTTAGCCCGTAGGGGGAATTCACCCCTCCACTTT. Protein product: CASSLARRGNSPLHF.

The rearrangement joins TRBV7-2 to TRBJ2-3; tentatively, D is TRBD2 (5 bases). Between the trimmed V and J ends, which lost 4 bases and 0 bases, there was a span of 14 bases. This CDR3 comprises 16 residues. Germline CDR1 is SGHTA and CDR2 is FQGNSA. The CDR3 DNA reads as TGTGCCAGCAGCTCCCGGATAGCGCGGAGCACAGATACGCAGTATTTT. Protein: CASSSRIARSTDTQYF.

The V call is TRBV2, the J call TRBJ2-5, with a tentative D call TRBD1 (6 bases). Trimming shortened V by 6 bases and J by 2 bases, and 22 bases separated the two germline ends. This CDR3 contains 17 residues. Germline loops: CDR1 SNHLY, CDR2 FYNNEI. The CDR3 nucleotides read TGTGCCAGCAGCGGGCTTGGGCACAGGGCTGATCAAGAGACCCAGTACTTC. Encoded protein: CASSGLGHRADQETQYF.

The V call is TRBV5-1, the J call TRBJ2-4, with 7 bases identical to TRBD1. Germline assignment: CDR1 SGHRS and CDR2 YFSETQ. The V segment lost 0 bases and the J segment 5 bases; nucleotides outside the gene matches: 2. CDR3 size: 14 residues. CDR3 bases: TGCGCCAGCAGCTTGGAGGGGACAGAAAACATTCAGTACTTC. It is translated as CASSLEGTENIQYF.

The rearrangement uses TRBV11-3 and TRBJ2-1; TRBD2 matches at 14 bases. The CDR3 is made up of 23 amino acids. Germline trimming cut 1 base from V and 0 bases from J; bases unmatched to any gene: 17. The V gene's germline CDR1 is SGHNT and CDR2 YENEEA. This chain's CDR3 is CASSLGRLGAGTSGSSSYNEQFF. CDR3 sequence (DNA): TGTGCCAGCAGCTTAGGCCGGCTAGGGGCCGGGACTAGCGGGAGCAGCTCCTACAATGAGCAGTTCTTC.

The chain carries TRBV3-1 and TRBJ1-6; tentative D call: TRBD1 (5 bases). The V end was cut by 3 bases, the J end by 10 bases, with 13 bases between. Germline CDR1 reads LGHDT; CDR2 reads YNNKEL (reference sequence). There are 14 residues in the CDR3. The CDR3 loop reads CASSQGGRSSPLHF. CDR3 DNA: TGTGCCAGCAGCCAGGGGGGACGGTCGTCACCCCTCCACTTT.

There are many counts of this clonotype. The V gene is TRBV5-1, the J gene TRBJ2-1; TRBD2 matches 11 bases. The CDR3 extends over 16 amino acids. V trimming: 7 bases; J trimming: 1 base; junction bases outside the gene matches: 7. Germline V gene sequence: CDR1 SGHRS, CDR2 YFSETQ. CDR3 residues: CASGPSSGRSYNEQFF. CDR3 DNA sequence: TGCGCCAGCGGACCCTCTAGCGGGAGGTCCTACAATGAGCAGTTCTTC.

In its sample, this clonotype was seen a few times. This rearrangement joins TRBV28 to TRBJ1-1, with D hard to call. The germline CDR1 and CDR2 sequences are MDHEN and SYDVKM. Trimming pared 7 bases from V and 4 bases from J, leaving 16 bases between. This CDR3 contains 14 residues. Written as DNA, the CDR3 is TGTGCCAGCACCCTCGGCAGTCGGATCACTGAAGCTTTCTTT. Protein sequence: CASTLGSRITEAFF.

The chain uses TRBV29-1 and TRBJ2-3; 8 bases are a match to TRBD2. The germline V gene encodes CDR1 SQVTM and CDR2 ANQGSEA. Unmatched junction bases numbered 8, after V lost 3 bases and J lost 6 bases. CDR3 length: 14 amino acids. CDR3 coding DNA: TGCAGCGTTGAGGATAGCGGGAATCCCGATACGCAGTATTTT. Protein: CSVEDSGNPDTQYF.

The chain combines TRBV18 with TRBJ1-3; possible D gene TRBD1, 5 bases. The ends were cut back, 2 bases at V and 0 bases at J, with 14 bases in the middle. The CDR3 is 17 residues long. The germline V gene encodes CDR1 KGHSH and CDR2 LQKENI. CDR3 in DNA: TGTGCCAGCTCACCAAGGGGAGATACTCTCTCTGGAAACACCATATATTTT. It translates to CASSPRGDTLSGNTIYF.

The table lists this clonotype with a few counts. The rearrangement joins TRBV5-1 to TRBJ2-5; 7 nucleotides line up with TRBD2. The CDR3 sequence is 16 residues long. Trimming took 0 bases from V and 4 from J; bases not matched to a gene: 9. Germline CDR1 SGHRS, CDR2 YFSETQ. CDR3 sequence: CASSLGPGPGGETQYF. In nucleotides, the CDR3 is TGCGCCAGCAGCTTGGGGCCGGGGCCGGGGGGAGAGACCCAGTACTTC.

The gene calls are TRBV20-1 and TRBJ2-3, with D possibly matching TRBD2 (5 bases). The V end was cut by 4 bases, the J end by 6 bases, with 14 bases between. From germline, CDR1 is DFQATT and CDR2 SNEGSKA (reference sequence). CDR3 length equals 13 residues. CDR3 DNA: TGCAGTGCTACCACTTCACGCGGGGATACGCAGTATTTT. It codes for CSATTSRGDTQYF.

This clonotype was seen more than once but under ten times. The V call is TRBV6-2 or TRBV6-3, the J call TRBJ1-5; 7 bases match TRBD1. The V gene's germline CDR1 is MNHEY and CDR2 SVGEGT. The CDR3 spans 15 residues. Trimming took 2 bases from V and 4 from J; bases not matched to a gene: 5. Here the CDR3 DNA reads TGTGCCAGCAGTTACGGACAGGAGATGAATCAGCCCCAGCATTTT. Its protein product is CASSYGQEMNQPQHF.

The V gene is TRBV12-3 or TRBV12-4, the J gene TRBJ2-1; D remains ambiguous. V was trimmed by 8 bases and J by 5 bases, leaving 16 bases between them. The CDR3 totals 14 residues. CDR3 coding DNA: TGTGCCAGCGCTCCCGGCGTCCGGCACAATGAGCAGTTCTTC. It specifies CASAPGVRHNEQFF.

The rearrangement joins TRBV3-1 to TRBJ2-1, with D maybe TRBD2 (5 bases). The CDR3 extends over 15 amino acids. Trimming shortened V by 2 bases and J by 2 bases, and 10 bases separated the two germline ends. CDR1 is LGHDT and CDR2 is YNNKEL in the germline V gene (reference sequence). The CDR3 nucleotides read TGTGCCAGCAGCCAACAGCGGCGGGCCTACAATGAGCAGTTCTTC. Translation gives CASSQQRRAYNEQFF.

This chain links TRBV20-1 with TRBJ2-2; either TRBD1 or TRBD2 may supply D (6 bases each). The CDR3 extends over 14 amino acids. The germline V gene has CDR1 DFQATT and CDR2 SNEGSKA (reference sequence). V was pared by 4 bases and J by 4 bases, with 13 bases between. The CDR3 coding sequence is TGCAGTGCTATATCGGGGGCAACCACCGGGGAGCTGTTTTTT. This encodes CSAISGATTGELFF.

The chain has TRBV20-1 and TRBJ2-2, with D possibly being TRBD1 (6 bases). This CDR3 is built from 15 residues. The germline gives CDR1 DFQATT, CDR2 SNEGSKA (reference sequence). V gave up 0 bases and J gave up 4 bases, with 12 bases separating them. The CDR3 DNA reads TGCAGTGCTAGAGATGAGGGGGATATCACCGGGGAGCTGTTTTTT. It specifies CSARDEGDITGELFF.

The chain has TRBV27 and TRBJ1-5; D is possibly TRBD1 (5 bases). There are 16 residues in the CDR3. V shed 5 bases and J shed 1 base, with 15 bases lying between them. Germline V CDR1 and CDR2: MNHEY, SMNVEV (reference sequence). CDR3 in DNA: TGTGCCAGCAGTCCCGCCGGCAGGGTGAGCAATCAGCCCCAGCATTTT. This gives the protein CASSPAGRVSNQPQHF.